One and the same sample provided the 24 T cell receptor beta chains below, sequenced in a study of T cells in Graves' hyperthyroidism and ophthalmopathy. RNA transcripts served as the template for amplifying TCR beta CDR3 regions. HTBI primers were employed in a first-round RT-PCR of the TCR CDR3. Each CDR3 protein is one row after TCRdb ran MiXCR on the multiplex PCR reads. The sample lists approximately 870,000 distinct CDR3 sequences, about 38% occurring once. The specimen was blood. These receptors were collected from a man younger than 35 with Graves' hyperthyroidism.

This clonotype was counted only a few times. The CDR3 region is CASRGAHTGELFF. The CDR3, as DNA: TGTGCCAGTAGAGGCGCCCACACCGGGGAGCTGTTTTTT. V gene TRBV19 combines with J gene TRBJ2-2, with D hard to call. There are 13 residues in the CDR3. V lost 6 bases and J lost 3, with 8 bases in between. Looked up from germline, CDR1 is LNHDA and CDR2 is SQIVND (reference sequence).

The CDR3 coding sequence is TGCGCCAGCAGTGAGTCGACAGGTAGCTCCTACGAGCAGTACTTC. Encoded protein: CASSESTGSSYEQYF. J is TRBJ2-7 and V is TRBV10-2; D is perhaps TRBD1 (6 bases). CDR3 length: 15 residues. V was clipped by 0 bases and J by 0 bases, with 9 bases between them. The germline CDR1 and CDR2 sequences are WSHSY and SAAADI.

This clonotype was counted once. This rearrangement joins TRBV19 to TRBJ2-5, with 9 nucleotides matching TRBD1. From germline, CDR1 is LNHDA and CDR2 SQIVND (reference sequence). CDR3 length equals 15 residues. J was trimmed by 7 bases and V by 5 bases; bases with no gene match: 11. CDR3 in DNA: TGTGCCAGTAGTCCGAGGACAGGGGACGCGGGGACCCAGTACTTC. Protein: CASSPRTGDAGTQYF.

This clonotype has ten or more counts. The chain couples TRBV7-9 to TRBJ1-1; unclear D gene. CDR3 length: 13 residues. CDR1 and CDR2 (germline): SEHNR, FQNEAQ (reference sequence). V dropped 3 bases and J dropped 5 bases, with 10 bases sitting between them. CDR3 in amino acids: CASSLGGETEAFF. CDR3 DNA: TGTGCCAGCAGCTTGGGCGGGGAGACTGAAGCTTTCTTT.

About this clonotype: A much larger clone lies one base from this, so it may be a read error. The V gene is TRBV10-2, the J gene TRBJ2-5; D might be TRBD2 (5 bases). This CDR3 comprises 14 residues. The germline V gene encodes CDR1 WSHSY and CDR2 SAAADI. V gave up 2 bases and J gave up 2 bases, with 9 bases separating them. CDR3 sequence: CASSEEDFQETQYF. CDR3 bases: TGCGCCAGCAGTGAGGAGGACTTTCAAGAGACCCAGTACTTC.

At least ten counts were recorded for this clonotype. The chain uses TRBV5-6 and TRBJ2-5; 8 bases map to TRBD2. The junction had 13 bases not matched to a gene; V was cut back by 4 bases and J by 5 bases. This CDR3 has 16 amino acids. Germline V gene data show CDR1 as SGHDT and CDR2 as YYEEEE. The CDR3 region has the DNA TGTGCCAGCAGCGTAGATTGGACTAGCCCCCAGGAGACCCAGTACTTC. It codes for CASSVDWTSPQETQYF.

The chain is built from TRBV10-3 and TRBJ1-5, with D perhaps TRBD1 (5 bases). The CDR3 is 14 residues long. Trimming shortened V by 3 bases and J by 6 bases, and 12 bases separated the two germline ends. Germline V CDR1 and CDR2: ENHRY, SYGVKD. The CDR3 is CAISERGESQPQHF. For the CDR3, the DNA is TGTGCCATCAGTGAAAGAGGGGAGTCTCAGCCCCAGCATTTT.

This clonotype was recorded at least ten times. The CDR3 reads CASSHTGDPNYGYTF. The CDR3 region has the DNA TGTGCCAGCAGCCATACAGGGGATCCAAACTATGGCTACACCTTC. The gene calls are TRBV7-9 and TRBJ1-2; 7 nucleotides line up with TRBD1. The J segment lost 2 bases and the V segment lost 5 bases, leaving 8 bases of the junction unmatched. The CDR3 covers 15 residues. Germline-derived CDR1 and CDR2 are SEHNR and FQNEAQ (reference sequence).

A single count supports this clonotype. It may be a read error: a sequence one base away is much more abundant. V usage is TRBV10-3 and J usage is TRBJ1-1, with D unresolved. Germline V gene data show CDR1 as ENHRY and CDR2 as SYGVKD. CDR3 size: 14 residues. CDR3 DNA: TGTGTCATCAGTCCGTCGCCTATGAACACTGAAGCTTTCTTT. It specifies CVISPSPMNTEAFF.

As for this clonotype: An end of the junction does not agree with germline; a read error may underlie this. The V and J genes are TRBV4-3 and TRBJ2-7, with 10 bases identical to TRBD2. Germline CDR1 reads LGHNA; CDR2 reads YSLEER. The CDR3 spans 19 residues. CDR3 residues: CASSQEDWTSGLPSYEQYF. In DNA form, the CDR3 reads TGCGCCAGCAGTCAAGAAGATTGGACTAGCGGACTCCCCTCCTACGAGCAGTACTTC.

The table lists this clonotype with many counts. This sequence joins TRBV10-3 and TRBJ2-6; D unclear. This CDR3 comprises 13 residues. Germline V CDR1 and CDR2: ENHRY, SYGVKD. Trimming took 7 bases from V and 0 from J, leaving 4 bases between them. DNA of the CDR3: TGTGCCATCACCGCCTCTGGGGCCAACGTCCTGACTTTC. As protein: CAITASGANVLTF.

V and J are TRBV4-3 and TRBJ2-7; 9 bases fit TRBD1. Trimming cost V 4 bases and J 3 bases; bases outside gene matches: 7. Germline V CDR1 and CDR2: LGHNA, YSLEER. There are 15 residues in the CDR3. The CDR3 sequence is CASSLSGTGRYEQYF. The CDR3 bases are TGCGCCAGCAGCCTTTCCGGGACAGGGCGCTACGAGCAGTACTTC.

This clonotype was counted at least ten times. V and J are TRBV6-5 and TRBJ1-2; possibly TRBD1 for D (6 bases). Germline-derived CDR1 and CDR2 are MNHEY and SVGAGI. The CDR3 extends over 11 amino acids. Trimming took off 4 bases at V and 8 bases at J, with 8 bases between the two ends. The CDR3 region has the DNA TGTGCCAGCAGTTCCCAGGGGGGCTACACCTTC. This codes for CASSSQGGYTF.

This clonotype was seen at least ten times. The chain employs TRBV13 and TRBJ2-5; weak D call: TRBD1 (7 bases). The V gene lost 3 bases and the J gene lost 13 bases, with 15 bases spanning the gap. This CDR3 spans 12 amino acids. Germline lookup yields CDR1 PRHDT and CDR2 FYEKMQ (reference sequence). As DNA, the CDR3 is TGTGCCAGCAGCTTGAGAGCAGGGGGACTGTACTTC. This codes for CASSLRAGGLYF.

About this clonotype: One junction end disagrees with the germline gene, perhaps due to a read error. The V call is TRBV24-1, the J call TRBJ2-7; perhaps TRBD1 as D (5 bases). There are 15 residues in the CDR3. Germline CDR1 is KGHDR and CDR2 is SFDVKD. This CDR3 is CATRTVIQDTYEQCF. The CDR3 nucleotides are TGTGCCACCAGGACAGTGATACAGGATACCTACGAGCAGTGCTTC.

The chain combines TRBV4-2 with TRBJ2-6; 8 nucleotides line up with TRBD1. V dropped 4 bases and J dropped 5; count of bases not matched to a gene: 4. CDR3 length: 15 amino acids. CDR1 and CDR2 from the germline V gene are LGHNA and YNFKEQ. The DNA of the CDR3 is TGTGCCAGCAGCCCCCGGACAGGGCGGGCCAACGTCCTGACTTTC. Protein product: CASSPRTGRANVLTF.

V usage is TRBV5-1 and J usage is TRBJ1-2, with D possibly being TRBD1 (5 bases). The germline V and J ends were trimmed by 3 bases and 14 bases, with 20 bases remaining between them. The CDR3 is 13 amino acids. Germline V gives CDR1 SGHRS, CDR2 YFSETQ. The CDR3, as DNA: TGCGCCAGCAGCTCGGGGGACCCCAGGGTTCGGACCTTC. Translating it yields CASSSGDPRVRTF. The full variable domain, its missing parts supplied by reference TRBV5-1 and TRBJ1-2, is KAGVTQTPRYLIKTRGQQVTLSCSPISGHRSVSWYQQTPGQGLQFLFEYFSETQRNKGNFPGRFSGRQFSNSRSEMNVSTLELGDSALYLCASSSGDPRVRTFGSGTRLTVV.

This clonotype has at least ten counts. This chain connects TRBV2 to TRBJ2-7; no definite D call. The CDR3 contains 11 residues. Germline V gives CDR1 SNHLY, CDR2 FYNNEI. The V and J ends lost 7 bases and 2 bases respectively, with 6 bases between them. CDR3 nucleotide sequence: TGTGCCAGCATTTCTGCCTACGAGCAGTACTTC. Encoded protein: CASISAYEQYF. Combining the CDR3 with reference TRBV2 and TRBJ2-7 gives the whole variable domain EPEVTQTPSHQVTQMGQEVILRCVPISNHLYFYWYRQILGQKVEFLVSFYNNEISEKSEIFDDQFSVERPDGSNFTLKIRSTKLEDSAMYFCASISAYEQYFGPGTRLTVT.

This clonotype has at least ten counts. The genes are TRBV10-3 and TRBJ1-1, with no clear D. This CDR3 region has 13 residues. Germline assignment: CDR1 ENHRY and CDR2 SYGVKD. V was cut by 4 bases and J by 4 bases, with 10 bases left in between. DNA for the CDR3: TGTGCCATCAGTGCTAAGGGAGTCACTGAAGCTTTCTTT. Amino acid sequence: CAISAKGVTEAFF.

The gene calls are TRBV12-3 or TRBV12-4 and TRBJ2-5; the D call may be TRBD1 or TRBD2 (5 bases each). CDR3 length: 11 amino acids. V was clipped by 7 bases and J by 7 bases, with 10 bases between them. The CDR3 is CASTPGTTQYF. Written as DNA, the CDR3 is TGTGCCAGCACCCCCGGGACGACCCAGTACTTC.

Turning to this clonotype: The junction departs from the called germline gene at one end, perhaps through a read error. CDR3 sequence: CAISYPNTGGSGANVLTF. The CDR3 DNA follows: TGTGCCATCAGTTACCCGAACACAGGGGGCTCTGGGGCCAACGTCCTGACTTTC. The chain links TRBV6-5 to TRBJ2-6; 8 bases align to TRBD1. The CDR3 spans 18 residues. The germline V gene encodes CDR1 MNHEY and CDR2 SVGAGI.

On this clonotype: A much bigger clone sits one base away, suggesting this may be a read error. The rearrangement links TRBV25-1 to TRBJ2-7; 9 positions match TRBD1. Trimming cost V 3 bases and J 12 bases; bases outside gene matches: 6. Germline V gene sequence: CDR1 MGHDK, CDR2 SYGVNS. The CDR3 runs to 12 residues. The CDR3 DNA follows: TGTGCCAGCAGTGAGCTGACAGGGGGTCTGTACTTC. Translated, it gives CASSELTGGLYF.

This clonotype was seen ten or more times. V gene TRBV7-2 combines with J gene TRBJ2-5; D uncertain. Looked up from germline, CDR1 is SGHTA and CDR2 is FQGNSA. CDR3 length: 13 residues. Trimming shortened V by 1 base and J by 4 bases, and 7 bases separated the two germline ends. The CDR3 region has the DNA TGTGCCAGCAGCTTAGGGGGTTCAGAGACCCAGTACTTC. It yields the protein CASSLGGSETQYF. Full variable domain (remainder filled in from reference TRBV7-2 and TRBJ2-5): GAGVSQSPSNKVTEKGKDVELRCDPISGHTALYWYRQSLGQGLEFLIYFQGNSAPDKSGLPSDRFSAERTGGSVSTLTIQRTQQEDSAVYLCASSLGGSETQYFGPGTRLLVL.

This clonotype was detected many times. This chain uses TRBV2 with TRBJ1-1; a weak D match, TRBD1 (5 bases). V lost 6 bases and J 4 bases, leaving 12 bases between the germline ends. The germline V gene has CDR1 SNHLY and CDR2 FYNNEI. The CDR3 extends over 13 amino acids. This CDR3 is CASSDMGGTEAFF. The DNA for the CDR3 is TGTGCCAGCAGCGATATGGGGGGCACTGAAGCTTTCTTT.